Below, 20 T cell receptor beta chains from the same sample are listed, as sequenced in a study of identical twins. TCRdb recomputed calls from the 5' RACE reads with MiXCR, one row per CDR3 protein. The sample has about 690,000 distinct CDR3 sequences, around 6% seen once. Source material: naive T cells sorted from blood. These receptors were taken from a man between 18 and 35 years old in good health.

This clonotype was detected a few times. The V gene is TRBV11-2, the J gene TRBJ2-5; a weak D match, TRBD2 (6 bases). V lost 9 bases and J lost 3, with 14 bases in between. Germline CDR1 reads SGHAT; CDR2 reads FQNNGV. The CDR3 is 13 amino acids. The CDR3, as DNA: TGTGCCAGTAGAAGAACGGGAGAAGAGACCCAGTACTTC. Its translation is CASRRTGEETQYF.

This sequence joins TRBV4-1 and TRBJ1-5; D unresolved. Germline V gene lookup returns CDR1 MGHRA and CDR2 YSYEKL. This CDR3 spans 14 amino acids. With 0 bases removed from V and 7 bases from J, the gap between germline ends came to 10 bases. CDR3 protein: CASSQEGGKQPQHF. The CDR3 DNA is TGCGCCAGCAGCCAAGAAGGAGGGAAACAGCCCCAGCATTTT.

In its sample, this clonotype was seen many times. The chain uses TRBV12-3 or TRBV12-4 and TRBJ2-1, with no clear D. The length of the CDR3 is 13 residues. Trimming removed 4 bases from V and 6 bases from J, with 10 bases in between. CDR3 DNA: TGTGCCAGCAGTTCGGGCGGCAGCAATGAGCAGTTCTTC. Translating gives CASSSGGSNEQFF.

This chain links TRBV5-5 with TRBJ1-6, with D tentatively TRBD1 (5 bases). Trimming removed 2 bases at V and 5 bases at J, with 8 bases between. Germline values: CDR1 SGHKS, CDR2 YYEKEE (reference sequence). The CDR3 is 14 residues long. CDR3 amino acids: CASSFNRNNSPLHF. DNA for the CDR3: TGTGCCAGCAGCTTTAACAGGAATAATTCACCCCTCCACTTT.

This clonotype was detected a few times. The rearrangement uses TRBV23-1 and TRBJ2-1; weak D call: TRBD1 (6 bases). TRBV23-1 is treated as an ORF (open reading frame) with a function not yet certain. The ends were cut back, 3 bases at V and 4 bases at J, with 13 bases in the middle. The CDR3 spans 15 residues. CDR3 sequence (DNA): TGCGCCAGCAGTCATGACAGGCAAAAGTACAATGAGCAGTTCTTC. This codes for CASSHDRQKYNEQFF.

Only a few counts were recorded for this clonotype. The CDR3 protein is CASSSSTSGRNEQFF. The CDR3 region has the DNA TGTGCCAGCAGTTCGAGCACTTCGGGACGAAATGAGCAGTTCTTC. V and J are TRBV27 and TRBJ2-1; D may match TRBD1 or TRBD2 (5 bases each). V lost 4 bases and J lost 7, with 17 bases in between. CDR1 is MNHEY, CDR2 SMNVEV, per germline (reference sequence). This CDR3 spans 15 amino acids.

In its sample, this clonotype was seen many times. The CDR3 DNA reads as TGCGCCAGCAGCCCGGCCCCACGGGCTGAAGCTTTCTTT. Translating gives CASSPAPRAEAFF. The gene calls are TRBV5-1 and TRBJ1-1; D gene uncertain. The CDR3 length is 13 residues. V was clipped by 4 bases and J by 6 bases, with 13 bases between them. CDR1 and CDR2 (germline): SGHRS, YFSETQ.

This clonotype was seen many times. The V and J genes are TRBV29-1 and TRBJ1-2; maybe TRBD1 (6 bases). V lost 7 bases and J 4 bases, leaving 19 bases between the germline ends. The CDR3 covers 14 residues. Per germline, CDR1 SQVTM and CDR2 ANQGSEA. The CDR3 here is CSARGGGHAYGYTF. CDR3 coding DNA: TGCAGCGCCAGAGGAGGGGGGCATGCCTATGGCTACACCTTC.

The table lists this clonotype with many counts. V and J are TRBV10-2 and TRBJ2-1; 12 bases map to TRBD2. Germline CDR1 WSHSY, CDR2 SAAADI. The CDR3 spans 15 residues. Trimming took 6 bases from V and 15 from J; bases not matched to a gene: 15. CDR3 in amino acids: CASRPTSGRPHPRFF. CDR3 coding DNA: TGCGCCAGCAGGCCCACTAGCGGGAGGCCCCATCCCCGGTTCTTC.

The CDR3 region has the DNA TGTGCCAGCAGTTTGCGAGGACTAGCGGGATCCTCCAATGTGGCGCAGTATTTT. Its translation: CASSLRGLAGSSNVAQYF. V gene TRBV27 combines with J gene TRBJ2-3; 12 bases match TRBD2. The germline V gene encodes CDR1 MNHEY and CDR2 SMNVEV (reference sequence). The CDR3 has 18 amino acids. V shed 3 bases, J shed 10 bases, and the junction held 17 bases outside the gene matches.

This clonotype was counted ten times or more. CDR3 sequence: CASRQTGEQGELFF. The CDR3 DNA reads TGTGCCAGCAGGCAAACAGGGGAACAAGGGGAGCTGTTTTTT. The rearrangement links TRBV5-6 to TRBJ2-2; 7 bases match TRBD1. Germline V lookup: CDR1 SGHDT, CDR2 YYEEEE. This CDR3 has 14 amino acids. Germline trimming cut 5 bases from V and 8 bases from J; bases unmatched to any gene: 9.

This clonotype has more than one count but fewer than ten. The chain couples TRBV5-1 to TRBJ2-5; tentative D call: TRBD2 (5 bases). V gave up 2 bases and J gave up 4 bases, with 18 bases separating them. Germline assignment: CDR1 SGHRS and CDR2 YFSETQ. This CDR3 comprises 16 residues. The CDR3 protein is CASSFKDSLGGETQYF. CDR3 coding DNA: TGCGCCAGCAGCTTTAAAGATTCCTTAGGAGGAGAGACCCAGTACTTC.

In its sample, this clonotype was seen a few times. This rearrangement joins TRBV7-2 to TRBJ2-3; D remains unclear. Germline V gene sequence: CDR1 SGHTA, CDR2 FQGNSA. This CDR3 has 14 residues. Trimming took off 0 bases at V and 1 base at J, with 5 bases between the two ends. The CDR3 DNA follows: TGTGCCAGCAGCTTAGCACAGCGCACAGATACGCAGTATTTT. Its protein product is CASSLAQRTDTQYF.

The chain links TRBV30 to TRBJ1-2, with D unclear. Per the germline V gene, CDR1 is GTSNPN and CDR2 is SVGIG (reference sequence). The CDR3 extends over 13 amino acids. The V end was cut by 1 base, the J end by 4 bases, with 10 bases between. The DNA for the CDR3 is TGTGCCTGGAGTGACCGGACCGTCTATGGCTACACCTTC. Translating it yields CAWSDRTVYGYTF.

At least ten counts were recorded for this clonotype. CDR3 DNA sequence: TGTGCCAGCAGCCCAACCCAGGGCAATGAGCAGTTCTTC. It is translated as CASSPTQGNEQFF. V is TRBV12-3 or TRBV12-4 and J is TRBJ2-1, with D possibly matching TRBD1 (5 bases). Trimming took 6 bases from V and 6 from J, leaving 12 bases between them. The CDR3 has 13 amino acids.

Ten or more counts support this clonotype. The chain links TRBV5-1 to TRBJ2-2, with 10 nucleotides matching TRBD2. Trimming removed 3 bases from V and 0 bases from J; junction bases left unmatched: 8. CDR3 length: 18 amino acids. Germline V lookup: CDR1 SGHRS, CDR2 YFSETQ. CDR3 amino acids: CASSSRGSGRTNTGELFF. DNA of the CDR3: TGCGCCAGCAGCTCCCGTGGTAGCGGGAGGACGAACACCGGGGAGCTGTTTTTT.

The table lists this clonotype with a few counts. As DNA, the CDR3 is TGTGCCAGCAGTGAAGACGGGCGGGGGAACACCGGGGAGCTGTTTTTT. It yields the protein CASSEDGRGNTGELFF. The chain has TRBV6-4 and TRBJ2-2; D is possibly TRBD2 (6 bases). V lost 3 bases, J lost 1 base, and 12 bases lay in between. Germline loops: CDR1 MRHNA, CDR2 SNTAGT. CDR3 length: 16 residues.

V is TRBV12-3 or TRBV12-4 and J is TRBJ2-2; D could derive from TRBD1 or TRBD2 (5 bases each). This CDR3 has 15 amino acids. Trimming cost V 3 bases and J 5 bases, with 13 bases left between them. The CDR3 reads CASSFGGSRTGELFF. CDR3 nucleotides: TGTGCCAGCAGTTTTGGGGGATCGCGTACCGGGGAGCTGTTTTTT.

This clonotype was detected once. The chain uses TRBV5-1 and TRBJ2-7; 10 positions agree with TRBD2. After removal of 1 base from V and 4 bases from J, the junction contained 5 bases not matched to a gene. From germline, CDR1 is SGHRS and CDR2 YFSETQ. CDR3 length: 15 residues. Written as DNA, the CDR3 is TGCGCCAGCAGCTTGAGTAGCGGGAGGTCTTACGAGCAGTACGTC. As protein: CASSLSSGRSYEQYV.

The V gene is TRBV11-2, the J gene TRBJ1-5; D remains unclear. V lost 0 bases and J lost 0, with 12 bases in between. Germline V gives CDR1 SGHAT, CDR2 FQNNGV. The CDR3 totals 17 residues. CDR3 amino acids: CASSLDRTPHSNQPQHF. The CDR3 DNA is TGTGCCAGCAGCTTAGATCGTACCCCCCATAGCAATCAGCCCCAGCATTTT. Full variable domain (missing parts from reference TRBV11-2 and TRBJ1-5): EAGVAQSPRYKIIEKRQSVAFWCNPISGHATLYWYQQILGQGPKLLIQFQNNGVVDDSQLPKDRFSAERLKGVDSTLKIQPAKLEDSAVYLCASSLDRTPHSNQPQHFGDGTRLSIL.